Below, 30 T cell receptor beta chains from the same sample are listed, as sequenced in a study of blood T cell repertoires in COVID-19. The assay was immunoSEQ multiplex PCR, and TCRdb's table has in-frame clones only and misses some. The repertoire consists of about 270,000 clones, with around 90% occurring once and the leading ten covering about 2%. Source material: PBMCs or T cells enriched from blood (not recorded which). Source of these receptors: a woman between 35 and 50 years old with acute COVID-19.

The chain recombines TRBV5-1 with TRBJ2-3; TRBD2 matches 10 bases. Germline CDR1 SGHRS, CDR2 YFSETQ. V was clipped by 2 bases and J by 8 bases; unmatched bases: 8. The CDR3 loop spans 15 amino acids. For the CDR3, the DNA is TGCGCCAGCAGCTTTACCGCTAGCGGGGGCAGTACGCAGTATTTT. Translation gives CASSFTASGGSTQYF.

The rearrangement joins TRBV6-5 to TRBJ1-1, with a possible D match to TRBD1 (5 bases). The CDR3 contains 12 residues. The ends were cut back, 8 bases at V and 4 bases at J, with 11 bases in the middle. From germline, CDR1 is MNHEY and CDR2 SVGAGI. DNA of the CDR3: TGTGCCAGCCTTTGGGGGGGCACTGAAGCTTTCTTT. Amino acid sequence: CASLWGGTEAFF.

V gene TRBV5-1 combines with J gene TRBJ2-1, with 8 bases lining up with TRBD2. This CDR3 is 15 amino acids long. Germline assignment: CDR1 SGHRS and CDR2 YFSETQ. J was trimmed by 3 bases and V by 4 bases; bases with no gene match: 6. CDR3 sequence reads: CASSPLAGGYNEQFF. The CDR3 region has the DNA TGCGCCAGCAGCCCCCTGGCGGGGGGCTACAATGAGCAGTTCTTC.

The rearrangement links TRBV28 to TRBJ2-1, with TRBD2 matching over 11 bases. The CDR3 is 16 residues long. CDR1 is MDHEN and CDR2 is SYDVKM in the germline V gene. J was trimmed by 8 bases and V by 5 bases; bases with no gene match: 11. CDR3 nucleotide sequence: TGTGCCAGCAGTCCGAACCGACTAGCGGGACTCCATGAGCAGTTCTTC. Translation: CASSPNRLAGLHEQFF.

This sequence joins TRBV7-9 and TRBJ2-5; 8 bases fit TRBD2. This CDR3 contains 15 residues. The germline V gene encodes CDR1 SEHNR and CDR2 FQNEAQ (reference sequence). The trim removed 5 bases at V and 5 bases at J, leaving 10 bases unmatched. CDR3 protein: CASSPGTRVGETQYF. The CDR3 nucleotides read TGTGCCAGCAGCCCTGGGACTAGGGTCGGGGAGACCCAGTACTTC.

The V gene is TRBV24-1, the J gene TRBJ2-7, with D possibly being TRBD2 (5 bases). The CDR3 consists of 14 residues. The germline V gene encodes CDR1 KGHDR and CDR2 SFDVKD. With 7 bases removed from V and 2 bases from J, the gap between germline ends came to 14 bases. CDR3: CATSPAGGPYEQYF. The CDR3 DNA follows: TGTGCCACCAGCCCTGCGGGCGGTCCCTACGAGCAGTACTTC.

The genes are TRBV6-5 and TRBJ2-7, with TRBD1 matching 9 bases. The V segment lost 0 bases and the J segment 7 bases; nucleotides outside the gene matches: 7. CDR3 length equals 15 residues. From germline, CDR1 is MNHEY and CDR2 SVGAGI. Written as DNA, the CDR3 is TGTGCCAGCAGTTACTCAGGACAGGGGATGGGGGAGCAGTACTTC. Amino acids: CASSYSGQGMGEQYF.

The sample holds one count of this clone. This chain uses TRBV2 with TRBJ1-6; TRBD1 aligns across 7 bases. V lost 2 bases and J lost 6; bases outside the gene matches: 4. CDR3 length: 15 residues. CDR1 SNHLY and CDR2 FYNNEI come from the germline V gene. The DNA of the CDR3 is TGTGCCAGCAGTGAACAGGGACAGATTAATTCACCCCTCCACTTT. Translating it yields CASSEQGQINSPLHF.

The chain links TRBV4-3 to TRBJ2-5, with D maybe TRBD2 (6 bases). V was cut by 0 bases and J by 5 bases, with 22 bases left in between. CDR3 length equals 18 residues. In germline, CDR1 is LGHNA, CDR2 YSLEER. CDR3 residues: CASSQDTAGKGRGETQYF. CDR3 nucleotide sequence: TGCGCCAGCAGCCAAGATACGGCCGGGAAGGGTCGGGGGGAGACCCAGTACTTC.

The CDR3 protein is CASSLAGTRVQETQYF. CDR3 coding DNA: TGTGCCAGCAGCTTAGCAGGGACAAGAGTACAAGAGACCCAGTACTTC. This sequence joins TRBV11-1 and TRBJ2-5, with D maybe TRBD1 (6 bases). Trimming pared 0 bases from V and 2 bases from J, leaving 13 bases between. CDR3 length: 16 amino acids. CDR1 and CDR2 from the germline V gene are SGHAT and FQDESV (reference sequence). The variable domain in full, completed from reference TRBV11-1 and TRBJ2-5, reads EAEVAQSPRYKITEKSQAVAFWCDPISGHATLYWYRQILGQGPELLVQFQDESVVDDSQLPKDRFSAERLKGVDSTLKIQPAELGDSAMYLCASSLAGTRVQETQYFGPGTRLLVL.

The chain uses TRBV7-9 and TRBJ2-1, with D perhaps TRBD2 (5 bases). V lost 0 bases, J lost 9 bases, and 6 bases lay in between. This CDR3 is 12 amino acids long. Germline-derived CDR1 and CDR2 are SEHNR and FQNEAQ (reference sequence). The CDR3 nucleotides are TGTGCCAGCAGCTTAGCGGGAGCTGAGCAGTTCTTC. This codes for CASSLAGAEQFF.

CDR3 protein: CAWSRGTGAEKLFF. The CDR3 nucleotides are TGTGCCTGGAGTAGAGGGACAGGGGCTGAAAAACTGTTTTTT. V usage is TRBV30 and J usage is TRBJ1-4, with 10 bases identical to TRBD1. J gave up 7 bases and V 2 bases, and 4 bases lay outside the gene matches. Per the germline V gene, CDR1 is GTSNPN and CDR2 is SVGIG (reference sequence). This CDR3 is built from 14 residues.

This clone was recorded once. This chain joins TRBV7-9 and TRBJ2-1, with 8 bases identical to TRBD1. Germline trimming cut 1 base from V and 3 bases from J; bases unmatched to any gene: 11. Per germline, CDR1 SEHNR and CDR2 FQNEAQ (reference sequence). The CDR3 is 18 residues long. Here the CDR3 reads CASSLVKYRQGIYNEQFF. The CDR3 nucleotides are TGTGCCAGCAGCTTAGTTAAGTATCGACAGGGGATCTACAATGAGCAGTTCTTC.

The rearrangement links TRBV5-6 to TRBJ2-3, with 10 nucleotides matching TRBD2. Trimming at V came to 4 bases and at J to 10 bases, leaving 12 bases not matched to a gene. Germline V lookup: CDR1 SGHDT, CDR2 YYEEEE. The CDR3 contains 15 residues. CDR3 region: CASSPTSGRRLAQYF. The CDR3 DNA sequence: TGTGCCAGCAGCCCGACTAGCGGGCGAAGGCTTGCGCAGTATTTT.

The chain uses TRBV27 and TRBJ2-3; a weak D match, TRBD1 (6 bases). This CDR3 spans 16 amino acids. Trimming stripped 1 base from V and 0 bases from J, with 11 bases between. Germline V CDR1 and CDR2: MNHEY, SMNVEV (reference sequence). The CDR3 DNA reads TGTGCCAGCAGTTTATGGTACAGGGCTAGCACAGATACGCAGTATTTT. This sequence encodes CASSLWYRASTDTQYF.

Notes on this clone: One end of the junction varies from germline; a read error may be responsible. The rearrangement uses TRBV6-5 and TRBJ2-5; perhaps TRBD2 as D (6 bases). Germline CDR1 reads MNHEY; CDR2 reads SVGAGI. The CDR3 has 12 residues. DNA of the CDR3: TGTGCCAGCAGCCAAAAGGGTGGGGGAGGAAACTTC. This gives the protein CASSQKGGGGNF.

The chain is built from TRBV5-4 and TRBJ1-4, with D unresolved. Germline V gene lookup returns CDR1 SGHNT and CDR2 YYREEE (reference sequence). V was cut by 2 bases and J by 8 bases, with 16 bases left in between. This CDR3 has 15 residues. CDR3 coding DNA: TGTGCCAGCAGCTTCTTGGGCGACGGTGGGGAAAAACTGTTTTTT. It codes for CASSFLGDGGEKLFF.

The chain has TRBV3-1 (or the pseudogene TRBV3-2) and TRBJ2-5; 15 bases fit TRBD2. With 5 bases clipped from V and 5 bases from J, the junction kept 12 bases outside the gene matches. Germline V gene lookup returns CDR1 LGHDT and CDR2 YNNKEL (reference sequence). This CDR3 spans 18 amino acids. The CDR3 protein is CASSSSSGLAGGRETQYF. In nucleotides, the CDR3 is TGTGCCAGCAGCTCAAGTTCGGGACTAGCGGGGGGCCGGGAGACCCAGTACTTC.

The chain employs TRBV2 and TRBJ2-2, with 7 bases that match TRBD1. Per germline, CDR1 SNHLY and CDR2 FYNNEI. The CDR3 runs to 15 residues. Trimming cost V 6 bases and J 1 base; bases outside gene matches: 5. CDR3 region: CASRRQGQNTGELFF. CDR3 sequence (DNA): TGTGCCAGCAGGCGACAGGGCCAGAACACCGGGGAGCTGTTTTTT.

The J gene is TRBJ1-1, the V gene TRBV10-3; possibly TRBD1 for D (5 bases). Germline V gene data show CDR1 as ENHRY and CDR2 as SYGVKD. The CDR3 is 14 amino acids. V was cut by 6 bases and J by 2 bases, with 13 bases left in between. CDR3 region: CAIRDTGSNTEAFF. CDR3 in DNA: TGTGCCATCAGGGATACAGGTAGTAACACTGAAGCTTTCTTT.

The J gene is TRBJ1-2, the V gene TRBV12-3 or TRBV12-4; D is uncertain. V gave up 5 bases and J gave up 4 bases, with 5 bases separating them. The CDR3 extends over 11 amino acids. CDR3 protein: CASSNSYGYTF. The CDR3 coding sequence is TGTGCCAGCAGTAACAGCTATGGCTACACCTTC.

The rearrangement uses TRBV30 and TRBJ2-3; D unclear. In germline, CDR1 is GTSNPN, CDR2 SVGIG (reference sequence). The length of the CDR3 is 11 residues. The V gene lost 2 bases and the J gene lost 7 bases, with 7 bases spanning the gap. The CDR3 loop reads CAWSSVNTQYF. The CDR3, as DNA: TGTGCCTGGAGTTCTGTAAATACGCAGTATTTT.

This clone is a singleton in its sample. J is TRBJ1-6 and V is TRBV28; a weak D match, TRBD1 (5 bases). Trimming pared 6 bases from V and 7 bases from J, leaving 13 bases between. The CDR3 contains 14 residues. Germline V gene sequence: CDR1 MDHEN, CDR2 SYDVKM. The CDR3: CASRTQGSNSPLHF. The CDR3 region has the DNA TGTGCCAGCAGGACGCAGGGCTCAAATTCACCCCTCCACTTT.

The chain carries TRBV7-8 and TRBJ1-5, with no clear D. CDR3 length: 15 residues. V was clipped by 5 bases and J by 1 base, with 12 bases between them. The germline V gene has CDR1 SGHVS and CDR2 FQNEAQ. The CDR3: CASSAKELSNQPQHF. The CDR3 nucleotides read TGTGCCAGCAGCGCGAAAGAGTTAAGCAATCAGCCCCAGCATTTT.

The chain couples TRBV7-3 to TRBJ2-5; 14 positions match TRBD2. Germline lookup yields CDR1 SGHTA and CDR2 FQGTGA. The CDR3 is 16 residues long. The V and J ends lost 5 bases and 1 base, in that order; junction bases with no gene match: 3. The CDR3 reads CASSVGTSGGQETQYF. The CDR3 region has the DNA TGTGCCAGCAGCGTCGGGACTAGCGGGGGCCAAGAGACCCAGTACTTC. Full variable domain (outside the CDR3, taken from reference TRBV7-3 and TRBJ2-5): GAGVSQTPSNKVTEKGKYVELRCDPISGHTALYWYRQSLGQGPEFLIYFQGTGAADDSGLPNDRFFAVRPEGSVSTLKIQRTERGDSAVYLCASSVGTSGGQETQYFGPGTRLLVL.

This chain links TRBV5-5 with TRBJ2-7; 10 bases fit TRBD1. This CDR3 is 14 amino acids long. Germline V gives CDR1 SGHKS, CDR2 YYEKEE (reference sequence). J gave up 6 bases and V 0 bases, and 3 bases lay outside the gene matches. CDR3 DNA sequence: TGTGCCAGCAGCTTGGGGGGACAGGGGCGCGAGCAGTACTTC. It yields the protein CASSLGGQGREQYF.

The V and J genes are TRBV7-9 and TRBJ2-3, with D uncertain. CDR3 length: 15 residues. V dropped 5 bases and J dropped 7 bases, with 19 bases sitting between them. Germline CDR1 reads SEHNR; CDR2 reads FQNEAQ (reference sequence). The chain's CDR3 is CASSPSQAGLHTQYF. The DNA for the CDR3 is TGTGCCAGCAGCCCTTCCCAGGCTGGGCTCCATACGCAGTATTTT.

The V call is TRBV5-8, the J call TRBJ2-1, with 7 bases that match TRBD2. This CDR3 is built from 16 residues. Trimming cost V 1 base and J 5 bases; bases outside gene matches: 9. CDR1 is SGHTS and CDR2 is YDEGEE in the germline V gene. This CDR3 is CASSLPKVGGDNEQFF. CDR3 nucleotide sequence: TGTGCCAGCAGCTTGCCCAAGGTGGGGGGGGACAATGAGCAGTTCTTC.

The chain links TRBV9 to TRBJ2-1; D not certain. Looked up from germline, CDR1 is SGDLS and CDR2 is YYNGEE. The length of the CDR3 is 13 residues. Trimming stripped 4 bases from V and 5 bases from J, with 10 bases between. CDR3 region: CASSRLENNEQFF. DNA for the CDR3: TGTGCCAGCAGCCGACTGGAAAACAATGAGCAGTTCTTC.

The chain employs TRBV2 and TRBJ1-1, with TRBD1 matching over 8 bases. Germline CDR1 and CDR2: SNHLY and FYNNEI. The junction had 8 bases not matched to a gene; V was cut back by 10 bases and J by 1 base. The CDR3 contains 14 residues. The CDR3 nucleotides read TGTGCCACCACAAGGACAGGGCGGAACACTGAAGCTTTCTTT. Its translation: CATTRTGRNTEAFF.